The clone carrying this T cell receptor beta chain turned up a few times. Its antigen is as yet unknown. The record originates from a study of blood T cells in healthy people across ages. Study-level points and caveats: Donor CMV status, an unknown factor, possibly confounded changes in expanded clonotypes. Estimates of total diversity, which came from one million sequenced T cells, were considered to be underestimates.

CDR1 is SGHRS and CDR2 is YFSETQ in the germline V gene. The CDR3 consists of 13 residues. V lost 8 bases and J 4 bases, leaving 15 bases between the germline ends. The second PCR ran about 6 to 11 cycles with a sample-barcoded 5' primer and J-beta primers. Via MiXCR, TCRdb re-called the 5' RACE reads, giving one row per CDR3 protein. The data hold more than 900,000 distinct CDR3 sequences, with 25% observed a single time. These data were also reused for a study on T cells of mothers and their children. Per that paper: At approximately 1.6 ug per 15 ul, all of the extracted RNA went into cDNA synthesis. Over 8 million reads per mother and approximately 3.2 million per child were obtained.

The chain employs TRBV5-1 and TRBJ1-1; TRBD1 is a possible D gene (5 bases). The sequenced material came from blood. The sequence was collected from a girl aged 2 to 9 in good health. The CDR3 region is CARARGVGTEAFF. The CDR3 region has the DNA TGCGCCAGGGCACGGGGGGTGGGCACTGAAGCTTTCTTT.